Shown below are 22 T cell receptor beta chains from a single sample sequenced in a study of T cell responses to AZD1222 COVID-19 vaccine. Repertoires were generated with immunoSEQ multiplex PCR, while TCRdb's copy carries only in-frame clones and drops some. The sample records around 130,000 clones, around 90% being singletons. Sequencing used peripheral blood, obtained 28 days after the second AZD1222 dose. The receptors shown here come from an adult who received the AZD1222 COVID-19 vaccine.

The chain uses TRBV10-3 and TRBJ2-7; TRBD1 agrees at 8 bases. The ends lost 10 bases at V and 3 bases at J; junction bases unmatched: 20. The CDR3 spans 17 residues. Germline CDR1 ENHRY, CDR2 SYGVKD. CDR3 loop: CATQFPGQAGKGYEQYF. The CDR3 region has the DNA TGTGCCACACAATTCCCGGGACAGGCCGGGAAGGGCTACGAGCAGTACTTC.

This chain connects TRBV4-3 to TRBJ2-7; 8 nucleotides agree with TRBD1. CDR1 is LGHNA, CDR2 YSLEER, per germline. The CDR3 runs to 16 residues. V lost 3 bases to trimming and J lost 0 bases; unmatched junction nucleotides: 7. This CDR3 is CASSHRTGLSSYEQYF. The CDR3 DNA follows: TGCGCCAGCAGCCACAGGACAGGGCTAAGCTCCTACGAGCAGTACTTC.

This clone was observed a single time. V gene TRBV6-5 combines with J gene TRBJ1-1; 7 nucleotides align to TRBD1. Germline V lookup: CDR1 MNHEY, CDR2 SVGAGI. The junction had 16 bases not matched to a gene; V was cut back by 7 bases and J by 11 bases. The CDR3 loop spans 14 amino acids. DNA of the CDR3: TGTGCCAGCAAGACAGGGCCGGTCCAATCCAGTGCTTTCTTT. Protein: CASKTGPVQSSAFF.

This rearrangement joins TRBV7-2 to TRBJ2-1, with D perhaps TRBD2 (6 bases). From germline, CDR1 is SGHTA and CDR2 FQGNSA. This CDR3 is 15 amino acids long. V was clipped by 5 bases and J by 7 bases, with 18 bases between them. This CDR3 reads CASSKGGAGMNEQFF. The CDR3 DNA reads TGTGCCAGCAGCAAAGGAGGGGCAGGGATGAATGAGCAGTTCTTC.

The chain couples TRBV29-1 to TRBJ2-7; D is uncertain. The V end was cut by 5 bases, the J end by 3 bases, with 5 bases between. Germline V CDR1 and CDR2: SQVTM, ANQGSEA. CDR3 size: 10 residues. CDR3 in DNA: TGCAGCGTTATTAGCTACGAGCAGTACTTC. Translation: CSVISYEQYF.

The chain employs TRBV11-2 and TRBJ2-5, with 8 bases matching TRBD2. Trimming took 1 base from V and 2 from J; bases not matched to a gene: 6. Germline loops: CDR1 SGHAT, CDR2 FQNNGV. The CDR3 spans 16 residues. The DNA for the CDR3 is TGTGCCAGCAGCTTAGCGGGCGGGGGGCCGCAAGAGACCCAGTACTTC. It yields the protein CASSLAGGGPQETQYF.

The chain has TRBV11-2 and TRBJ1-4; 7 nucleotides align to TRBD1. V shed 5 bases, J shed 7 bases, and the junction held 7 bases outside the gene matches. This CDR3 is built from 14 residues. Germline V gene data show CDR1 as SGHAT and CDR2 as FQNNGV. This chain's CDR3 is CASSLDRVREKLFF. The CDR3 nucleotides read TGTGCCAGCAGCCTCGACAGGGTGCGTGAAAAACTGTTTTTT.

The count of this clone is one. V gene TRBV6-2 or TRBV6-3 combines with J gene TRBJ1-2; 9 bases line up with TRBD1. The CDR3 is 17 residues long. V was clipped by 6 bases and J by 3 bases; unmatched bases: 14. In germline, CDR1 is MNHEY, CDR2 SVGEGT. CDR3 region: CASSTHRGQSVHYGYTF. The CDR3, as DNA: TGTGCCAGCAGCACACACAGGGGGCAGTCTGTCCACTATGGCTACACCTTC.

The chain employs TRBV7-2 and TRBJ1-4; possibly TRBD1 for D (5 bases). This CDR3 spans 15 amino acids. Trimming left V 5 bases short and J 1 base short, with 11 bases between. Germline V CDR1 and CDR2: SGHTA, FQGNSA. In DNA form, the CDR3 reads TGTGCCAGCAGCCTAGTGGGGGGAACTAATGAAAAACTGTTTTTT. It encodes CASSLVGGTNEKLFF.

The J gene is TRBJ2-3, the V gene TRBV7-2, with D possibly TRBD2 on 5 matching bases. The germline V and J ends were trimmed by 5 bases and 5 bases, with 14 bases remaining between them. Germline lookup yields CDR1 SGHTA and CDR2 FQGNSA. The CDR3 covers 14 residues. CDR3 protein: CASSDRVGGDTQYF. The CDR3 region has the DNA TGTGCCAGCAGCGACCGGGTCGGAGGAGATACGCAGTATTTT.

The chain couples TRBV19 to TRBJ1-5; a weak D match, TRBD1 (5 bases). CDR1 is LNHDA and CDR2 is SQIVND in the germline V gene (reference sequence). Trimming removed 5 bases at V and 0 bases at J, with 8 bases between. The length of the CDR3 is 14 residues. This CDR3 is CASSYRHSNQPQHF. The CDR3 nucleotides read TGTGCCAGTAGTTACAGGCATAGCAATCAGCCCCAGCATTTT.

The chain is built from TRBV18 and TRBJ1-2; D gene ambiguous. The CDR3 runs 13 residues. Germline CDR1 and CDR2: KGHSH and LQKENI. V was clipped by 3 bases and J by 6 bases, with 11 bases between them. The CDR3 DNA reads TGTGCCAGCTCACCGACAATTTTGGATGGCTACACCTTC. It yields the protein CASSPTILDGYTF.

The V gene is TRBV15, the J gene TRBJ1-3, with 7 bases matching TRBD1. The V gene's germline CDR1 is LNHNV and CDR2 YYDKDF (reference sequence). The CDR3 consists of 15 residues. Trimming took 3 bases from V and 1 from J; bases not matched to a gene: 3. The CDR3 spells CATSRDRFSGNTIYF. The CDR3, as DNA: TGTGCCACCAGCAGGGACAGGTTTTCTGGAAACACCATATATTTT. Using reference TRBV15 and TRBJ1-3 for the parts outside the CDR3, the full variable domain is DAMVIQNPRYQVTQFGKPVTLSCSQTLNHNVMYWYQQKSSQAPKLLFHYYDKDFNNEADTPDNFQSRRPNTSFCFLDIRSPGLGDTAMYLCATSRDRFSGNTIYFGEGSWLTVV.

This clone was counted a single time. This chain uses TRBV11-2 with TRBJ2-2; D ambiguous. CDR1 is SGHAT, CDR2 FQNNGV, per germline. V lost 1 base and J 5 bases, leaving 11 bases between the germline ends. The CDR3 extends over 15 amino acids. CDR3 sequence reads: CASSLGSSYTGELFF. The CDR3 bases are TGTGCCAGCAGCTTAGGAAGCAGCTATACCGGGGAGCTGTTTTTT.

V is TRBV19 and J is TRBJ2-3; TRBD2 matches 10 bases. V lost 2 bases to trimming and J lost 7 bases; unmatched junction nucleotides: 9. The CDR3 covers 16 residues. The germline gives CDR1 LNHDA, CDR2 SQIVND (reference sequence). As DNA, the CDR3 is TGTGCCAGTAGTATACGGCCAGCGGGAGGGCCTTATACGCAGTATTTT. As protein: CASSIRPAGGPYTQYF.

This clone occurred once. The CDR3 protein is CASSRSLGGQGTNEKLFF. CDR3 bases: TGCGCCAGCAGCCGCAGTTTAGGGGGGCAAGGGACTAATGAAAAACTGTTTTTT. The chain recombines TRBV4-3 with TRBJ1-4, with D perhaps matching TRBD1 (6 bases). Germline CDR1 LGHNA, CDR2 YSLEER. CDR3 length: 18 residues. V was clipped by 4 bases and J by 2 bases, with 20 bases between them.

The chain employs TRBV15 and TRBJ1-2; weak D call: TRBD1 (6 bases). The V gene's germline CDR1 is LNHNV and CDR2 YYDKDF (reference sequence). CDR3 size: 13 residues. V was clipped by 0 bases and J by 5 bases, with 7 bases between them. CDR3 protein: CATSRDQGYGYTF. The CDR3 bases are TGTGCCACCAGCAGAGATCAGGGGTATGGCTACACCTTC.

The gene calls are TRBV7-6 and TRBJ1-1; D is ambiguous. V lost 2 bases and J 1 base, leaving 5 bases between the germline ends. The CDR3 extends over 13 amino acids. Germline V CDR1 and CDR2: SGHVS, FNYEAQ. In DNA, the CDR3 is TGTGCCAGCAGCTTATGGGAGAACACTGAAGCTTTCTTT. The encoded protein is CASSLWENTEAFF.

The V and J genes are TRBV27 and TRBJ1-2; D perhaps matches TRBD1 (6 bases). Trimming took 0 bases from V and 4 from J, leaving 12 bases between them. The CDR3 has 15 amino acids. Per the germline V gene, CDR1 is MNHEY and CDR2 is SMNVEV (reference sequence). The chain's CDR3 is CASSLSAGATYGYTF. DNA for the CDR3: TGTGCCAGCAGTTTATCGGCGGGGGCCACCTATGGCTACACCTTC.

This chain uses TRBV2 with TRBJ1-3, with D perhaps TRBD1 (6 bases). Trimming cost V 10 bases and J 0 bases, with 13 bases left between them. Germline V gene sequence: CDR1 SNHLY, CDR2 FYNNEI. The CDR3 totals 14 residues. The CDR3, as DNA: TGTGCCATCGGCAGGGGTCTCTCTGGAAACACCATATATTTT. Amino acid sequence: CAIGRGLSGNTIYF.

The CDR3 nucleotides are TGTGCCACCTACAAGGGTAGCAATCAGCCCCAGCATTTT. Its translation: CATYKGSNQPQHF. The V gene is TRBV3-1 (or the pseudogene TRBV3-2), the J gene TRBJ1-5, with unresolved D. The CDR3 length is 13 residues. CDR1 and CDR2 (germline): LGHDT, YNNKEL (reference sequence). V lost 10 bases to trimming and J lost 0 bases, with 10 bases between them.

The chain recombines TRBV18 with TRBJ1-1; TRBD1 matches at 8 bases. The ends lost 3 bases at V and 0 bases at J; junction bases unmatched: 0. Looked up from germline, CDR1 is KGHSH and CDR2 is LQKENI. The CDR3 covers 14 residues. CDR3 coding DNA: TGTGCCAGCTCACCGGGACAGGTGAACACTGAAGCTTTCTTT. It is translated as CASSPGQVNTEAFF.